The text below deals with one TCR beta chain. This record comes from a study of brain T cells in children with intractable seizures. As to time point: blood from clinic visit 5 months post-surgery; TSC patient then seizure free. Only in-frame clones appear in the TCRdb table, and some are missing; sequencing was by immunoSEQ multiplex PCR. The repertoire consists of a few hundred thousand clones, with about 94% occurring once and the leading ten covering about 5.8%. CDR3 length: 14 amino acids. With 0 bases removed from V and 5 bases from J, the gap between germline ends came to 9 bases. Germline values: CDR1 SGDLS, CDR2 YYNGEE.

The chain recombines TRBV9 with TRBJ2-1; D might be TRBD1 or TRBD2, each matching 6 bases. The sample in question was peripheral blood, obtained more than 4 months after surgery. The receptor's source is a boy under two years old with tuberous sclerosis and intractable seizures. The CDR3 sequence: CASSVAGADNEQFF. CDR3 coding DNA: TGTGCCAGCAGCGTAGCGGGGGCGGACAATGAGCAGTTCTTC.